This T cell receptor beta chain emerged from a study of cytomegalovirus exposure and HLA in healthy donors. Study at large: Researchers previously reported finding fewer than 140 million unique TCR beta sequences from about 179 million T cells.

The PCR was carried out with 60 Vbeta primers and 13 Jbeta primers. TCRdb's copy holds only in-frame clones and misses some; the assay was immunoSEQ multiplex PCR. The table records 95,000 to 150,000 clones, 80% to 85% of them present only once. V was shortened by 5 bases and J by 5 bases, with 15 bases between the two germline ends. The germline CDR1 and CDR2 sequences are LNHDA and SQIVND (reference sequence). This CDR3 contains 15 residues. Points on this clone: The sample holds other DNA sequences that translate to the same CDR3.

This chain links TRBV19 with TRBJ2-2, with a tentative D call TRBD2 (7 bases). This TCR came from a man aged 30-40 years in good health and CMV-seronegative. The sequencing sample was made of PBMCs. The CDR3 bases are TGTGCCAGTAGTGGGACGGGGGGCTGGACCGGGGAGCTGTTTTTT. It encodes CASSGTGGWTGELFF.